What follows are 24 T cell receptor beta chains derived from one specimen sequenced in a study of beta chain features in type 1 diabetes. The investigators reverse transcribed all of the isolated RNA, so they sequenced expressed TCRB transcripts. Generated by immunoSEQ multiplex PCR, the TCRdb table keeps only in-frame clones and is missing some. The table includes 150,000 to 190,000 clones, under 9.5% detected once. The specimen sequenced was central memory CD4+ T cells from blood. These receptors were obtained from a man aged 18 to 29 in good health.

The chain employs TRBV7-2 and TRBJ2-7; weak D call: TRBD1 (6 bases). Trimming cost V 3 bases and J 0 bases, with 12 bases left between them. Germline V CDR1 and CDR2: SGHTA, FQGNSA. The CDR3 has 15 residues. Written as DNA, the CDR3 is TGTGCCAGCAGCTTGACAGGCCTAAGCTCCTACGAGCAGTACTTC. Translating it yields CASSLTGLSSYEQYF.

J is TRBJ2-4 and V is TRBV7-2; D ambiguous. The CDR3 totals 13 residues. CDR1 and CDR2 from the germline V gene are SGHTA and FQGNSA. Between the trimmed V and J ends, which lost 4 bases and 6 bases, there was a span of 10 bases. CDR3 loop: CASSSSSRNIQYF. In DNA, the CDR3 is TGTGCCAGCAGCTCTTCTTCCAGAAACATTCAGTACTTC.

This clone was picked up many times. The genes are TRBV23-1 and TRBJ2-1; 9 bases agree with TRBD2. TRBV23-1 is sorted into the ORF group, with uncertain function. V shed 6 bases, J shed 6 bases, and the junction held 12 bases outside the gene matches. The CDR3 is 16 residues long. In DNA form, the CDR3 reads TGCGCCAGCAGACATGATCTAGCGGGATTATGCAATGAGCAGTTCTTC. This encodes CASRHDLAGLCNEQFF.

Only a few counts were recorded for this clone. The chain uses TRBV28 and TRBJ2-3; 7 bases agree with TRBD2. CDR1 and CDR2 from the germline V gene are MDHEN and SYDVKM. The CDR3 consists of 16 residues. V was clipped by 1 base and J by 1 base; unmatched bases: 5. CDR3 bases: TGTGCCAGCAGTTTATTGTCTAGCGGCCGCACAGATACGCAGTATTTT. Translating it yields CASSLLSSGRTDTQYF.

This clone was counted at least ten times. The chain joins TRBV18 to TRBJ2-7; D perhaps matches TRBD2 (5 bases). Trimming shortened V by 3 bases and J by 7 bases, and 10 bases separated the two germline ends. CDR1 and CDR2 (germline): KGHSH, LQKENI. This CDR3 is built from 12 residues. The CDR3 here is CASSPESGEQYF. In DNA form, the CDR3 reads TGTGCCAGCTCACCCGAGTCGGGGGAGCAGTACTTC.

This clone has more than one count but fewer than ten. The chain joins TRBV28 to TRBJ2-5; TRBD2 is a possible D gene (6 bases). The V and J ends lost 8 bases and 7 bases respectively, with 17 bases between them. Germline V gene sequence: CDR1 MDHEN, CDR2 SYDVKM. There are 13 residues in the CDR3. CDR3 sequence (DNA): TGTGCCAGCGGGGACTTCTACCAGGGGACCCAGTACTTC. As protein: CASGDFYQGTQYF.

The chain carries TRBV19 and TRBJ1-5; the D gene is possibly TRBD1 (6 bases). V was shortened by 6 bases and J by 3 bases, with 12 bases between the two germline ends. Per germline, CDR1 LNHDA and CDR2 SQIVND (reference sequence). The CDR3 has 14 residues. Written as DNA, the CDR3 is TGTGCCAGTAGAAGTAGACAGGACAATCAGCCCCAGCATTTT. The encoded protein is CASRSRQDNQPQHF.

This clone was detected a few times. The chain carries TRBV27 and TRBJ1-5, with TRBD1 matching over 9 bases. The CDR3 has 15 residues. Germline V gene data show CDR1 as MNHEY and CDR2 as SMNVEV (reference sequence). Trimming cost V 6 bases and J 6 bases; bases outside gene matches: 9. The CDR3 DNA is TGTGCCAGCAGGGGACAGGGTTTGTCGGGTCAGCCCCAGCATTTT. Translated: CASRGQGLSGQPQHF.

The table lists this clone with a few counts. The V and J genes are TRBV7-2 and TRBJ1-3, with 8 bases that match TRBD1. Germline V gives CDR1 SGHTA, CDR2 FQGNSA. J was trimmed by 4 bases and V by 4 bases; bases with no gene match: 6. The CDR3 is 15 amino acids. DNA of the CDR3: TGTGCCAGCAGCTCCACGACAGGGGCCGGAAACACCATATATTTT. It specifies CASSSTTGAGNTIYF.

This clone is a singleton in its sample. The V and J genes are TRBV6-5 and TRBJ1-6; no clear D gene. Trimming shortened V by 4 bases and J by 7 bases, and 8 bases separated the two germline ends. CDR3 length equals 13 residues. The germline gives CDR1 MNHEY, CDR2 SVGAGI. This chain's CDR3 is CASSFRGNSPLHF. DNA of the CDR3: TGTGCCAGCAGTTTCCGGGGAAATTCACCCCTCCACTTT.

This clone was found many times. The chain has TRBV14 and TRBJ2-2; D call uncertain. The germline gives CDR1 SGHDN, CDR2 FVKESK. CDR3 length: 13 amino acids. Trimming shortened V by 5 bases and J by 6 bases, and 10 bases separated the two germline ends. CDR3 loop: CASSALGAGELFF. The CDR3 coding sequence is TGTGCCAGCAGCGCGCTCGGAGCCGGGGAGCTGTTTTTT.

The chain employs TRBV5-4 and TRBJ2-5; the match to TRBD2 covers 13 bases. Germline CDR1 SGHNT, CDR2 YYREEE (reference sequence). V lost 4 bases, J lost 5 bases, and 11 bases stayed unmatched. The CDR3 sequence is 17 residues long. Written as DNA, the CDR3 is TGTGCCAGCAGCCCCAGACTAGCGGGGGGCTGGGGGGAGACCCAGTACTTC. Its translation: CASSPRLAGGWGETQYF.

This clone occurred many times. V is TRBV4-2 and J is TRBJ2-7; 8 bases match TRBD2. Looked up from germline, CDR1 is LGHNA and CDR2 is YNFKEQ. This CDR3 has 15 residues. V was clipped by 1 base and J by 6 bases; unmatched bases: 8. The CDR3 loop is CASSQGMAGGPEQYF. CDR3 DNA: TGTGCCAGCAGCCAAGGGATGGCGGGAGGTCCCGAGCAGTACTTC.

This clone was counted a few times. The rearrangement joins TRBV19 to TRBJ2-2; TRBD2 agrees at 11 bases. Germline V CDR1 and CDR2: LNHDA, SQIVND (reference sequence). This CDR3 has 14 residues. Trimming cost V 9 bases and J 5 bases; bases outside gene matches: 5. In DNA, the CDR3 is TGTGCCAGCAATAGCGGGGGGGGAACCGGGGAGCTGTTTTTT. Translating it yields CASNSGGGTGELFF.

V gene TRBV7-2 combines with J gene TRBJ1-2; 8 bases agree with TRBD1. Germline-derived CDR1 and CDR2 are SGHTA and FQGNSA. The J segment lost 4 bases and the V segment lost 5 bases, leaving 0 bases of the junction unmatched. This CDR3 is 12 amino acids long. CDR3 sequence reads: CASSTGGYGYTF. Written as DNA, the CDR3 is TGTGCCAGCAGCACAGGGGGCTATGGCTACACCTTC.

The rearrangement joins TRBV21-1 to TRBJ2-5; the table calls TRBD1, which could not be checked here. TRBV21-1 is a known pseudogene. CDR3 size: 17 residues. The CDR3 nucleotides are TGTGCCAGCAGCAAAGCGCTTTTGACAGGGATTCAAGAGACCCAGTACTTC. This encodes CASSKALLTGIQETQYF.

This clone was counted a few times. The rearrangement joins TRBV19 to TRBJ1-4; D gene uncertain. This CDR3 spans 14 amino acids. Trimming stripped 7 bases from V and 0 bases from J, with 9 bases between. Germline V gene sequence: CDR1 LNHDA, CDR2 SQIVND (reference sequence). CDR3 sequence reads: CASNRETTNEKLFF. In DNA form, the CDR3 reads TGTGCCAGTAATCGGGAGACAACTAATGAAAAACTGTTTTTT.

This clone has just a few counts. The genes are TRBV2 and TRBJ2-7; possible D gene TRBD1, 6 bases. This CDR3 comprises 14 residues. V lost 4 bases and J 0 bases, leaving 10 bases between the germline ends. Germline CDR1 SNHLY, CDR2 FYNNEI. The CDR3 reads CASSGQVFSYEQYF. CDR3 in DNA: TGTGCCAGCAGTGGACAGGTTTTCTCCTACGAGCAGTACTTC.

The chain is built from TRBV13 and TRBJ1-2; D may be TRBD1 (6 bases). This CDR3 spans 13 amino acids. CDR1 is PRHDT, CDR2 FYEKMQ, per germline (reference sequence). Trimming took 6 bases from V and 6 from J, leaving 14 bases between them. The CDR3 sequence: CASRTIGGDGYTF. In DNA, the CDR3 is TGTGCCAGCAGGACGATAGGGGGAGATGGCTACACCTTC.

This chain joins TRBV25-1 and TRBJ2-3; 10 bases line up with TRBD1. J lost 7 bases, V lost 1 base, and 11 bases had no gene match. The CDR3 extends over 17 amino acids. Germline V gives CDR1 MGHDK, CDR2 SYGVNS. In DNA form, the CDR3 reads TGTGCCAGCAGTGAATCTCCGGGACAGGGGCTATTGAATACGCAGTATTTT. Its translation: CASSESPGQGLLNTQYF.

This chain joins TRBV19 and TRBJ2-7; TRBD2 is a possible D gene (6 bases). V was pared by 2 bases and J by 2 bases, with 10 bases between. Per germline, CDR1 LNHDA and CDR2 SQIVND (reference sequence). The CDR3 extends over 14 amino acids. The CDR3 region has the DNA TGTGCCAGTAGTATAAGTAGCGGTCCCTACGAGCAGTACTTC. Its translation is CASSISSGPYEQYF.

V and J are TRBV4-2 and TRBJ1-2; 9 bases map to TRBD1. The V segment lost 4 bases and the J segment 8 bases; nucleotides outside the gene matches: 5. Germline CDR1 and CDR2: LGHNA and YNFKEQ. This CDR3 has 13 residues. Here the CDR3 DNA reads TGTGCCAGCAGCCTACAGGGGGCGGCGGGCTACACCTTC. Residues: CASSLQGAAGYTF.

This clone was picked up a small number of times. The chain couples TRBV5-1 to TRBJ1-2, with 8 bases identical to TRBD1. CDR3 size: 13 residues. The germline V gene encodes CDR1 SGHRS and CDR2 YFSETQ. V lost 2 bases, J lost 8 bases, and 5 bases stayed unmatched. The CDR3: CASSLGQGEGYTF. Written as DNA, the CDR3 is TGCGCCAGCAGCTTAGGACAGGGAGAAGGCTACACCTTC.

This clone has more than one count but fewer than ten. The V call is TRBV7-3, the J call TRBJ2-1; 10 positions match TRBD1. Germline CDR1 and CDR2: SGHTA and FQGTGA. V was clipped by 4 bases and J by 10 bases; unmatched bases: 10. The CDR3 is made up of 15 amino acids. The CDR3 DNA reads TGTGCCAGCAGCTCAATGGGACAGGGGCAGGCAGAGCAGTTCTTC. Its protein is CASSSMGQGQAEQFF.